The clone carrying this T cell receptor (beta chain) was detected a few times. The data originate from a study of blood T cell repertoires in COVID-19. Profiling relied on immunoSEQ multiplex PCR, and the TCRdb table lists in-frame clones only, not all of them. Of more than 95,000 clones in the sample, 75% to 90% are singletons; the top ten hold over 2%. V was pared by 0 bases and J by 5 bases, with 14 bases between. CDR1 SGDLS and CDR2 YYNGEE come from the germline V gene. This CDR3 has 16 amino acids. The chain uses TRBV9 and TRBJ2-2; no definite D call. This TCR came from a man in his thirties or forties with acute or convalescent COVID-19. Sequenced input: peripheral blood. The CDR3 protein is CASSVELGYETGELFF. In nucleotides, the CDR3 is TGTGCCAGCAGCGTAGAATTGGGCTACGAGACCGGGGAGCTGTTTTTT.